These T cell receptor beta chains were read from a single sample in a study of neoadjuvant nivolumab and ipilimumab in lung cancer. Only in-frame clones appear in the TCRdb table, and some are missing; sequencing was by immunoSEQ multiplex PCR. The sample includes roughly 20,000 clones, about four fifths of them seen just once. The source was peripheral blood, collected before neoadjuvant nivolumab, alone or with ipilimumab. The receptors originated from an adult with non-small cell lung cancer. Each CDR3 is given with its conserved first and last residue.

j_call v_call cdr3_aa
TRBJ1-2 TRBV6-4 CASSDSYRDARGYTF
TRBJ1-1 TRBV5-1 CASSLAPGSMTEAFF
TRBJ2-5 TRBV5-1 CASSLEAGVGEETQYF
TRBJ2-7 TRBV27 CASSPRVSNEQYF
TRBJ2-7 TRBV14 CASSPTGIYEQYF
TRBJ2-1 TRBV6-5 CASSLGTHDNEQFF
TRBJ2-7 TRBV2 CASSAQGYLYEQYF
TRBJ1-2 TRBV29-1 CSVETYGYTF
TRBJ1-1 TRBV15 CATSRGGTGRNTEAFF
TRBJ1-5 TRBV5-5 CASSEDVRKNQPQHF
TRBJ2-2 TRBV10-1 CASREAKDGELFF
TRBJ1-2 TRBV29-1 CSVADRAGGYTF
TRBJ2-1 TRBV29-1 CSVSEVRGLFNEQFF
TRBJ1-1 TRBV14 CASSLQEPLEAFF
TRBJ2-3 TRBV5-4 CASSFRQGADTQYF
TRBJ1-3 TRBV7-3 CASSPGQGNTIYF
TRBJ2-3 TRBV4-3 CASSHRLAPGHGGTDTQYF
TRBJ2-2 TRBV10-3 CATTSGSYTGELFF
TRBJ2-7 TRBV4-1 CASSQTRWAEQYF
TRBJ2-7 TRBV7-8 CASSLGTRGGEQYF
TRBJ2-1 TRBV7-9 CASSPGTGGYSEQFF
TRBJ2-5 TRBV30 CARQGTGISETQYF
TRBJ2-3 TRBV7-9 CASSLARTDTQYF
TRBJ2-5 TRBV5-1 CASSSISGTQETQYF
TRBJ1-1 TRBV9 CASSGLFSTEAFF
TRBJ2-1 TRBV7-9 CASSLAGLAGREQFF